The T cell receptor (beta chain) under discussion was sequenced for a study of T cell responses to AZD1222 COVID-19 vaccine. Whole-study results and caveats: Vaccine-related CD4 TCRs covered spike, predominating at 160-218 and 743-854. Donors were mostly white British, more females; clonal diversity possibly underestimated. Every sample of the repertoires postdated the peak T cell response. Spike-specific TCR breadth and depth were elevated following two AZD1222 doses.

Measured with immunoSEQ multiplex PCR; TCRdb has only the in-frame clones, and not every one. The top ten hold around 5.1% of the sample, which has roughly 100,000 clones, 82% seen once. The CDR3 spans 15 residues. Between the trimmed V and J ends, which lost 4 bases and 10 bases, there was a span of 17 bases. Looked up from germline, CDR1 is KGHSH and CDR2 is LQKENI. This clone was seen a single time. The antigen remains undetermined. Source: peripheral blood, taken on day 0 of AZD1222 vaccination. The genes are TRBV18 and TRBJ2-6, with a weak D call TRBD1 (7 bases). The TCR was taken from an adult in good health. CDR3 loop: CASSLRQGRGNVLTF. DNA for the CDR3: TGTGCCAGCTCACTCCGACAGGGCCGGGGGAACGTCCTGACTTTC.